This T cell receptor beta chain was found in a study of a mutant IDH1 vaccine in newly diagnosed glioma. With 1 base removed from V and 0 bases from J, the gap between germline ends came to 4 bases. Germline V gene lookup returns CDR1 LNHDA and CDR2 SQIVND (reference sequence). CDR3 length: 15 amino acids. Profiled with immunoSEQ multiplex PCR; TCRdb holds only in-frame clones, not every one. The repertoire holds around 54,000 clones, with about 89% as singletons. Indicated time point: week 23, last vaccination. Each dose of the vaccine consisted of 300 ug of mutant IDH1 20-mer peptide, with topical imiquimod. A note on this clone: What it recognizes is unknown. Other DNA sequences in the same sample also yield this CDR3.

Source: PBMCs, taken from a glioma patient whose treatment included an IDH1 peptide vaccine. The chain joins TRBV19 to TRBJ2-6; D is ambiguous. The sequence derives from a man aged 40-55 years with glioma. Written as DNA, the CDR3 is TGTGCCAGTAGTATAGTTAGCTCTGGGGCCAACGTCCTGACTTTC. Translation gives CASSIVSSGANVLTF.